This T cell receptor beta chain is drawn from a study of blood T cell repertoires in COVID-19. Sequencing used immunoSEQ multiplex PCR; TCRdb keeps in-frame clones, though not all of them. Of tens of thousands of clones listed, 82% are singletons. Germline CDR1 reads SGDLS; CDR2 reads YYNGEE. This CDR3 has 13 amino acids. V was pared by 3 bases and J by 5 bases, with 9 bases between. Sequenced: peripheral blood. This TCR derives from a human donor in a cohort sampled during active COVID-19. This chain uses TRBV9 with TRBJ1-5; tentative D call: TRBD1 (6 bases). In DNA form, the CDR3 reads TGTGCCAGCAGCGCCCGGACAGATCAGCCCCAGCATTTT. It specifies CASSARTDQPQHF.